The present TCR beta chain was sequenced within a study of CD8 T cells in ankylosing spondylitis. Study-level results: Ankylosing spondylitis blood appeared to carry a characteristic TCR beta motif of roughly eight highly homologous variants. Significant enrichment of disease-linked clones was reported in matched ankylosing spondylitis synovial fluid.

Comments on this clonotype: The antigen remains unidentified.

This CDR3 contains 15 residues. Germline CDR1 is MDHEN and CDR2 is SYDVKM. The V and J ends lost 4 bases and 6 bases respectively, with 16 bases between them. As the method for making TCR beta libraries, quantitative 5'-RACE with molecular barcodes was used. TCRdb ran MiXCR on the 5' RACE reads and lists one entry per CDR3 protein. The profile covers roughly 150,000 distinct CDR3 sequences, with 5.5% to 7.5% appearing a single time and about an eighth taken by the ten largest. J is TRBJ2-1 and V is TRBV28, with D perhaps matching TRBD1 (7 bases). Sequences were obtained from blood, either unsorted or a sorted T cell fraction (not recorded which). The sequence was collected from a female donor with ankylosing spondylitis or in good health (not recorded which). CDR3 bases: TGTGCCAGCAGTTCGACAGGGAGGTTGGGCAATGAGCAGTTCTTC. It codes for CASSSTGRLGNEQFF.